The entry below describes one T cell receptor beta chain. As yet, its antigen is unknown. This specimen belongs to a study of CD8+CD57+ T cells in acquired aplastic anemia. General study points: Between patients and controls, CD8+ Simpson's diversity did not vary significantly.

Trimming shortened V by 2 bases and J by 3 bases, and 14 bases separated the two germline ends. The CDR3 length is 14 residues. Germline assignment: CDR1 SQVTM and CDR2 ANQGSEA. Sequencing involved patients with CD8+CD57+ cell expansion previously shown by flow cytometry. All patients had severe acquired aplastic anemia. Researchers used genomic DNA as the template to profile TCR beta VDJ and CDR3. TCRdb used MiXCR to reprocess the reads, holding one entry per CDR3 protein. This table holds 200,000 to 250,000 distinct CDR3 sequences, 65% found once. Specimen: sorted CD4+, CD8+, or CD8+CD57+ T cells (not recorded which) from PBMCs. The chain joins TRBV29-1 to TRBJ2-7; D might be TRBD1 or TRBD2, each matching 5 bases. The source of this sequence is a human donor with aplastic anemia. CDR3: CSVELGDMGYEQYF. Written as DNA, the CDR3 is TGCAGCGTTGAACTGGGGGATATGGGCTACGAGCAGTACTTC.